The T cell receptor beta chain under discussion was sequenced for a study of CD8+CD57+ T cells in acquired aplastic anemia. Study-level information: Sorted CD4+ and CD8+ cells gave an average of 3.2 ug of DNA. Findings and caveats of the study: Approximately 30 was the count of CD8+ CDR3 sequences that patients shared with controls. No significant patient-versus-control difference appeared in CD8+ Simpson's diversity.

With respect to this clonotype: Its target is not known.

The CDR3 is made up of 13 amino acids. The V end lost 5 bases, the J end lost 7 bases, and 12 bases lay between the germline ends. Germline V gives CDR1 LNHDA, CDR2 SQIVND (reference sequence). Genomic DNA templated the TCR beta VDJ and CDR3 profiling. MiXCR was run by TCRdb on the reads, yielding one entry per CDR3 protein. Seen here are 200,000 or so distinct CDR3 sequences, about three fifths observed once, and the top ten hold approximately 44%. The sequence was collected from a human donor with severe aplastic anemia or a healthy control (not recorded which). J is TRBJ2-1 and V is TRBV19; either TRBD1 or TRBD2 may fit D (5 bases each). Sequencing was done on a sample of sorted CD4+, CD8+, or CD8+CD57+ T cells (not recorded which) from PBMCs. The CDR3, as DNA: TGTGCCAGTAGTCCGGGGCTGTGGAATGAGCAGTTCTTC. It is translated as CASSPGLWNEQFF.